This T cell receptor (beta chain) was documented in a study of shared T cell receptors in the human thymus. TCRdb keeps only in-frame clones here, not all; method: immunoSEQ multiplex PCR. The table has hundreds of thousands of clones, roughly 90% seen once. The CDR3 loop spans 17 amino acids. The trim removed 5 bases at V and 4 bases at J, leaving 15 bases unmatched. Looked up from germline, CDR1 is SGHTA and CDR2 is FQGNSA. This sample was also put to use in a study of human thymus T cells. In that study: Corrective cardiac operations yielded the resected thymus tissue. Related studies noted strongly shared thymic repertoires across unrelated people.

The origin of this receptor is a boy younger than two with a congenital heart defect. The sequenced material came from thymocytes. The chain is built from TRBV7-2 and TRBJ2-3; TRBD2 matches 7 bases. The CDR3 DNA is TGTGCCAGCAGCGCCACTAGCGCCCAAAACCTTTCAGATACGCAGTATTTT. The encoded protein is CASSATSAQNLSDTQYF.